This T cell receptor beta chain stems from a study of blood T cell repertoires in COVID-19. At the level of the study: PBMCs, B-cell-depleted T cells, or T cells were the source of the cDNA or gDNA that made up the material.

Per the germline V gene, CDR1 is MNHEY and CDR2 is SMNVEV (reference sequence). The CDR3 runs 15 residues. The J segment lost 3 bases and the V segment lost 5 bases, leaving 9 bases of the junction unmatched. The repertoire was sequenced with immunoSEQ multiplex PCR; TCRdb's copy has only in-frame clones and lacks some. This repertoire shows 180,000 or so clones, just under 85% found once; its top ten account for 6% to 8%. The genes are TRBV27 and TRBJ2-7, with 8 bases that match TRBD1. The sequenced sample was peripheral blood. This receptor was obtained from a human donor with acute or convalescent COVID-19. The donor label of this sample is uncertain. Here the CDR3 DNA reads TGTGCCAGCAGTACCATCCGGGACAGGAACTACGAGCAGTACTTC. Its translation is CASSTIRDRNYEQYF.